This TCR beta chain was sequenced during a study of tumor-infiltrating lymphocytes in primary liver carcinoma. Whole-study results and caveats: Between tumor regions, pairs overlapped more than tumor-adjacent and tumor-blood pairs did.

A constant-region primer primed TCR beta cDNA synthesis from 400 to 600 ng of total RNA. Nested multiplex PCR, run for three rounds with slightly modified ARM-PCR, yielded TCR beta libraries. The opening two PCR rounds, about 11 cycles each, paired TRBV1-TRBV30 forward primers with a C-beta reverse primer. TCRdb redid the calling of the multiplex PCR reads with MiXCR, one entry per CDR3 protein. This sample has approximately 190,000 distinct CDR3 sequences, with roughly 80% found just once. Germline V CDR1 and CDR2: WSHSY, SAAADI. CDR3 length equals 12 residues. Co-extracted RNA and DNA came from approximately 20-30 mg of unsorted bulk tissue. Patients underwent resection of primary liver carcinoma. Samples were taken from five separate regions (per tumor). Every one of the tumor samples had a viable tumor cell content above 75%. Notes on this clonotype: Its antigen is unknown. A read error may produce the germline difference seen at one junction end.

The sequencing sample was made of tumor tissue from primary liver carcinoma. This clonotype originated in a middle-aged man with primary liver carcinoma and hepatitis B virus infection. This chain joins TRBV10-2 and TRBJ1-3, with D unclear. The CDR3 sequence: CANKASGNTIYF. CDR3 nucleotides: TGCGCCAACAAGGCCTCTGGAAACACTATATATTTT.